This TCR beta chain was captured in a study of regulatory T cells in long-lasting Graves disease. Time point: persistent/refractory GD, antithyroid drugs over 5 years with positive TRAb. The TCR library was prepared using RNA isolated from PBMCs. Arm-PCR of CDR3 regions and iRepertoire HTBI primers were the basis on which TCR beta libraries were built. In the source study's methods: The identification of 62 TRBV and 11 to 15 TRBJ segments was made across samples. Using its own MiXCR run on the multiplex PCR reads, TCRdb lists one record per CDR3 protein. V and J calls and clone size were set by TCRdb, not the authors. The sample has 400,000 to 500,000 distinct CDR3 sequences; under 25% are singletons. Germline assignment: CDR1 SNHLY and CDR2 FYNNEI. The junction had 10 bases not matched to a gene; V was cut back by 6 bases and J by 6 bases. This CDR3 has 16 residues.

The starting material was peripheral blood mononuclear cells (PBMCs), obtained when the disease was refractory, from a patient treated with antithyroid drugs. This TCR derives from a female donor with Graves disease. This chain joins TRBV2 and TRBJ2-3; 12 positions agree with TRBD2. The CDR3 sequence is CASSDPRLAGVDTQYF. In nucleotides, the CDR3 is TGTGCCAGCAGCGACCCTAGACTAGCGGGAGTGGATACGCAGTATTTT.